Below, one T cell receptor beta chain is given with its context. The sample belongs to a study of control samples from healthy donors and cancer patients. Profiling relied on immunoSEQ multiplex PCR, and the TCRdb table lists in-frame clones only, not all of them. Of fewer than 200,000 clones listed, roughly 95% were seen once; the top ten hold about 4%. Sample: blood. This receptor was obtained from a woman aged 55 to 70 in good health.

The CDR3 loop is CASSVGGANEKLFF. DNA for the CDR3: TGTGCCAGCAGCGTAGGGGGTGCTAATGAAAAACTGTTTTTT. The chain carries TRBV9 and TRBJ1-4; unclear D gene. This CDR3 is built from 14 residues. The V and J ends lost 0 bases and 3 bases respectively, with 6 bases between them. In germline, CDR1 is SGDLS, CDR2 YYNGEE.